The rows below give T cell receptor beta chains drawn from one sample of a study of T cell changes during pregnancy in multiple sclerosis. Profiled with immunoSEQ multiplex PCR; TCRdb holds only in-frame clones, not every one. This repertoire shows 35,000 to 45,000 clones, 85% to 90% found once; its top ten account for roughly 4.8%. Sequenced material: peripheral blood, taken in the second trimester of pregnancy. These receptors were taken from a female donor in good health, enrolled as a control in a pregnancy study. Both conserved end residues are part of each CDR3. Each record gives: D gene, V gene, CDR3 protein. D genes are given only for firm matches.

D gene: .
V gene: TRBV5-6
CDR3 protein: CASSLYGTGYNEQFF

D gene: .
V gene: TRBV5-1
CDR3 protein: CASSLVAEGGELFF

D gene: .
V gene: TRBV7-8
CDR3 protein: CASSQGQGGNIQYF

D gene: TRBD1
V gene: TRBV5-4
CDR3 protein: CASSLGQGYDNEQFF

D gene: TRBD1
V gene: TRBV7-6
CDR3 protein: CASSLGTGGETQYF

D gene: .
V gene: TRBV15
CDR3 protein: CATSRVFQGTYGYTF

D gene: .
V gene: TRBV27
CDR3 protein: CASRAGVTYNEQFF

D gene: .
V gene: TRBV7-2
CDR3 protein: CASSLDGSGTTDTQYF

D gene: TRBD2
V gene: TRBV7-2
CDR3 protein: CASSVDLAGAGELFF

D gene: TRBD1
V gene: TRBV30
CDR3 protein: CAWSRGQGNSPLHF

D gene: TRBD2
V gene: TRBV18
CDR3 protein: CASSPQREREQYF

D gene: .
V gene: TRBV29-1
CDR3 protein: CSVEMTLGLEQYF

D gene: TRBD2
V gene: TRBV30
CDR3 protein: CAWSVLAGPYNEQFF

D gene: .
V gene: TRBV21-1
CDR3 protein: CASSPPRQGNGGYTF

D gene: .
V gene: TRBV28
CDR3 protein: CATTRGTEAFF

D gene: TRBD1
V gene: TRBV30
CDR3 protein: CAWKGQGDRGYTF

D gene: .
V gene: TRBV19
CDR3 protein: CASSIGGGRNTEAFF

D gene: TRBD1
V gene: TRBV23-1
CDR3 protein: CASSQWPGGNETQYF

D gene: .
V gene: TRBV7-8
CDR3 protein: CASSLGGSGILIYEQYF

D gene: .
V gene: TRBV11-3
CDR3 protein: CASSGGGGGLTDTQYF

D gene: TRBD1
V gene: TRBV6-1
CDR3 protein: CASSERTGTGGDTEAFF

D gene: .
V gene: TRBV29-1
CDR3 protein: CSGRTVNTEAFF

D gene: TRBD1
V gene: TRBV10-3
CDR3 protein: CATNQGADEQYF

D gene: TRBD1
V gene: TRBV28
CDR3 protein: CASSPGQGYQPQHF

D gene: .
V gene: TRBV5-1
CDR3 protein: CASSPLGKPSGYEQYF

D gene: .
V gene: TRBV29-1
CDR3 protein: CSVGTPAGELFF

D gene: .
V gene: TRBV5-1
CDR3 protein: CASSPKGPQETQYF

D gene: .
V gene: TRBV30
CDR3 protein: CAWRRDSPLHF

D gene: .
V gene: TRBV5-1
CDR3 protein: CASSPGGSGNTIYF

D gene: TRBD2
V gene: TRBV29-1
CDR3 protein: CSVPPGLAPYNEQFF

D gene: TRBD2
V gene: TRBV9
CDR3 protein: CASTAGLADNEQYF

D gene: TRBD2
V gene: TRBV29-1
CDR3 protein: CSVKLAGVWGETQYF

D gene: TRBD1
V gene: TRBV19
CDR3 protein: CASSSQGAGEQYF

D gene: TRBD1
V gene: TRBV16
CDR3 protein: CASSPTGVGTGELFF

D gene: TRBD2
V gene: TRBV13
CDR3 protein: CASSLRFPSGRENTGELFF

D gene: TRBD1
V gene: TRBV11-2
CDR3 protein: CASSSGGGQETQYF

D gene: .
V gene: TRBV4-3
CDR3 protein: CASSQDREWPGGYTF

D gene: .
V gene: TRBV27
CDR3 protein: CASSLSNWGRGGDTGELFF

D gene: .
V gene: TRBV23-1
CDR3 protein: CASSHFERDYEQYF

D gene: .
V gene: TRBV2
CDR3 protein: CASSGEGGPSYEQYF

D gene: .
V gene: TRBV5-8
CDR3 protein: CASGRLREQYF

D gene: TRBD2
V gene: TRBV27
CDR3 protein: CASMGLAGRYEQYF

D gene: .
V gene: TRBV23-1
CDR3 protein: CASSQSCRGHTGELFF

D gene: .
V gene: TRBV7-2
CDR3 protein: CASSLGPNYGYTF

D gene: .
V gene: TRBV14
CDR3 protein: CASSLKRANTGELFF

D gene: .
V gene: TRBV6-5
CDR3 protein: CASSYSRSARYEQYF